Each of the 27 T cell receptor beta chains below was sequenced from the same sample in a study of T-cell memory formation after mild COVID-19. In TCRdb, the 5' RACE reads were re-called with MiXCR into one record per CDR3 protein. The top ten hold 22% of the sample, which has about 290,000 distinct CDR3 sequences, approximately 16% seen once. The sample taken for sequencing was PBMCs or a T cell subset sorted from them (not recorded which). The source is a young man who had mild COVID-19 (a few samples of this study predate the infection). Cell type and time point are not known.

This clonotype was observed at least ten times. This sequence joins TRBV27 and TRBJ2-3; D is perhaps TRBD1 or TRBD2 (6 bases each). CDR3 length: 14 amino acids. The germline V gene encodes CDR1 MNHEY and CDR2 SMNVEV (reference sequence). V was pared by 6 bases and J by 3 bases, with 13 bases between. Here the CDR3 reads CASSHGGLTDTQYF. The CDR3 nucleotides read TGTGCCAGCAGCCATGGGGGGCTAACAGATACGCAGTATTTT.

The chain combines TRBV20-1 with TRBJ2-4, with 9 bases matching TRBD2. CDR3 size: 12 residues. The V and J ends lost 6 bases and 8 bases, in that order; junction bases with no gene match: 5. Germline CDR1 is DFQATT and CDR2 is SNEGSKA (reference sequence). CDR3 coding DNA: TGCAGTGCCCCTAGCGGGGCCCACATTCAGTACTTC. As protein: CSAPSGAHIQYF.

This clonotype appeared a few times. This chain connects TRBV4-1 to TRBJ2-1; 8 nucleotides line up with TRBD2. Germline V gene lookup returns CDR1 MGHRA and CDR2 YSYEKL. The CDR3 has 16 residues. The V and J ends lost 3 bases and 3 bases, in that order; junction bases with no gene match: 7. CDR3 nucleotides: TGCGCCAGCAGCCAGGGTAGCGGGGTCGACTACAATGAGCAGTTCTTC. This sequence encodes CASSQGSGVDYNEQFF.

The chain joins TRBV29-1 to TRBJ2-3; D tentatively fits TRBD1 or TRBD2 (5 bases each). The CDR3 covers 14 residues. Germline CDR1 reads SQVTM; CDR2 reads ANQGSEA. V was cut by 6 bases and J by 3 bases, with 16 bases left in between. CDR3 amino acids: CSVRGRRETDTQYF. The CDR3 DNA reads TGCAGCGTCCGGGGACGTAGGGAAACAGATACGCAGTATTTT.

This clonotype has just a few counts. This rearrangement joins TRBV5-1 to TRBJ2-5, with D possibly being TRBD2 (5 bases). CDR1 and CDR2 from the germline V gene are SGHRS and YFSETQ. Trimming pared 4 bases from V and 4 bases from J, leaving 17 bases between. The CDR3 length is 15 residues. Here the CDR3 DNA reads TGCGCCAGCAGCGGAGCTGGACCTCGGGGAGAGACCCAGTACTTC. It is translated as CASSGAGPRGETQYF.

This clonotype was counted only a few times. The genes are TRBV5-1 and TRBJ2-3, with a possible D match to TRBD1 (5 bases). This CDR3 has 14 amino acids. V lost 2 bases and J lost 8, with 15 bases in between. Germline-derived CDR1 and CDR2 are SGHRS and YFSETQ. For the CDR3, the DNA is TGCGCCAGCAGCTTCGCCCTGGGGCTCCCTACGCAGTATTTT. It is translated as CASSFALGLPTQYF.

The rearrangement uses TRBV27 and TRBJ1-5; D uncertain. CDR1 and CDR2 from the germline V gene are MNHEY and SMNVEV (reference sequence). The CDR3 is 15 residues long. V was clipped by 6 bases and J by 4 bases, with 16 bases between them. For the CDR3, the DNA is TGTGCCAGCAGCGCCTTGGGCAGAGGGAATCAGCCCCAGCATTTT. Residues: CASSALGRGNQPQHF.

In this sample, this clonotype turned up a few times. J is TRBJ2-3 and V is TRBV6-2 or TRBV6-3, with D possibly being TRBD1 (6 bases). CDR3 length: 13 amino acids. V lost 7 bases to trimming and J lost 0 bases, with 8 bases between them. Germline assignment: CDR1 MNHEY and CDR2 SVGEGT. This chain's CDR3 is CASTDRSTDTQYF. For the CDR3, the DNA is TGTGCCAGCACTGACAGGAGCACAGATACGCAGTATTTT.

There are a few counts of this clonotype. The CDR3: CASSTTGRNQPQHF. CDR3 nucleotide sequence: TGTGCCAGCAGCACGACAGGGCGCAATCAGCCCCAGCATTTT. The chain couples TRBV12-3 or TRBV12-4 to TRBJ1-5; 7 nucleotides align to TRBD1. This CDR3 contains 14 residues. The trim removed 6 bases at V and 2 bases at J, leaving 4 bases unmatched.

V usage is TRBV4-1 and J usage is TRBJ2-7; the D gene is possibly TRBD2 (5 bases). The CDR3 is 15 residues long. The V gene's germline CDR1 is MGHRA and CDR2 YSYEKL. Trimming took 0 bases from V and 0 from J, leaving 9 bases between them. The CDR3 loop reads CASSQDRGISYEQYV. CDR3 in DNA: TGCGCCAGCAGCCAAGATCGGGGTATCTCCTACGAGCAGTACGTC.

This clonotype was detected only a few times. The CDR3 sequence is CASSVQGPPGTQYF. Here the CDR3 DNA reads TGTGCCAGCAGCGTCCAGGGGCCCCCAGGTACGCAGTATTTT. The chain employs TRBV9 and TRBJ2-3, with a possible D match to TRBD1 (6 bases). CDR1 and CDR2 from the germline V gene are SGDLS and YYNGEE. This CDR3 contains 14 residues. Deletions cut 2 bases from V and 8 bases from J, with 15 bases between.

This chain uses TRBV7-9 with TRBJ2-1; 10 positions agree with TRBD2. The V segment lost 1 base and the J segment 10 bases; nucleotides outside the gene matches: 7. This CDR3 has 15 amino acids. Per germline, CDR1 SEHNR and CDR2 FQNEAQ (reference sequence). The DNA of the CDR3 is TGTGCCAGCAGCTTAGAGCGGGGGGGCCCGGGAGAGCAGTTCTTC. Amino acid sequence: CASSLERGGPGEQFF.

This clonotype was detected only a few times. The chain couples TRBV27 to TRBJ1-5; TRBD1 matches at 7 bases. The CDR3 runs to 15 residues. CDR1 MNHEY and CDR2 SMNVEV come from the germline V gene (reference sequence). The junction had 6 bases not matched to a gene; V was cut back by 6 bases and J by 1 base. CDR3 in DNA: TGTGCCAGCAGAAAGGGGGGACAGAGCAATCAGCCCCAGCATTTT. This sequence encodes CASRKGGQSNQPQHF.

This clonotype turned up a few times. CDR3: CASSRGIRDRVYGYTF. In nucleotides, the CDR3 is TGTGCCAGCTCCCGGGGGATCCGGGACAGGGTCTATGGCTACACCTTC. V usage is TRBV9 and J usage is TRBJ1-2; 9 nucleotides agree with TRBD1. Germline lookup yields CDR1 SGDLS and CDR2 YYNGEE. The V and J ends lost 7 bases and 4 bases, in that order; junction bases with no gene match: 14. The CDR3 is 16 residues long.

This clonotype was seen ten or more times. The chain has TRBV5-1 and TRBJ2-3; 9 bases map to TRBD1. The germline gives CDR1 SGHRS, CDR2 YFSETQ. The J segment lost 5 bases and the V segment lost 5 bases, leaving 6 bases of the junction unmatched. This CDR3 spans 14 amino acids. The CDR3 nucleotides are TGCGCCAGCAGACAGGGGGCTGAAGGAGATACGCAGTATTTT. This gives the protein CASRQGAEGDTQYF.

This clonotype was counted a few times. V gene TRBV5-1 combines with J gene TRBJ2-2; possibly TRBD2 for D (7 bases). Germline lookup yields CDR1 SGHRS and CDR2 YFSETQ. The germline V and J ends were trimmed by 0 bases and 7 bases, with 13 bases remaining between them. The CDR3 runs to 15 residues. CDR3 sequence (DNA): TGCGCCAGCAGCTTGGTGTCGGGGGGCAACGGGGAGCTGTTTTTT. Protein sequence: CASSLVSGGNGELFF. Drawing the rest from reference TRBV5-1 and TRBJ2-2, the complete variable domain is KAGVTQTPRYLIKTRGQQVTLSCSPISGHRSVSWYQQTPGQGLQFLFEYFSETQRNKGNFPGRFSGRQFSNSRSEMNVSTLELGDSALYLCASSLVSGGNGELFFGEGSRLTVL.

The chain links TRBV11-3 to TRBJ2-5; TRBD2 matches 11 bases. V trimming: 5 bases; J trimming: 2 bases; junction bases outside the gene matches: 7. CDR1 is SGHNT, CDR2 YENEEA, per germline. The CDR3 totals 16 residues. CDR3 DNA: TGTGCCAGCAGCAAACACGGGACTAGCGGACAAGAGACCCAGTACTTC. As protein: CASSKHGTSGQETQYF.

This clonotype was detected many times. The chain is built from TRBV10-3 and TRBJ2-5, with TRBD2 matching 12 bases. Per the germline V gene, CDR1 is ENHRY and CDR2 is SYGVKD. There are 16 residues in the CDR3. The ends lost 2 bases at V and 5 bases at J; junction bases unmatched: 6. The CDR3 bases are TGTGCCATCAGTGAGGGACTAGCGGGGTTTGTGGAGACCCAGTACTTC. Encoded protein: CAISEGLAGFVETQYF.

The rearrangement links TRBV21-1 to TRBJ2-3; whether TRBD2, the table's D call, matches the DNA was not checked. TRBV21-1 is a known pseudogene. This CDR3 is built from 17 residues. Here the CDR3 DNA reads TGTGCCAGCAGCAAGACTAGCGGGGGACTCCAGGGAGATACGCAGTATTTT. Its protein product is CASSKTSGGLQGDTQYF.

A few counts support this clonotype. This CDR3 is CASGTTGGNGYTF. DNA for the CDR3: TGCGCCAGCGGTACGACAGGGGGCAATGGCTACACCTTC. The chain links TRBV5-1 to TRBJ1-2; 10 bases match TRBD1. J gave up 6 bases and V 7 bases, and 6 bases lay outside the gene matches. Germline-derived CDR1 and CDR2 are SGHRS and YFSETQ. This CDR3 is 13 amino acids long.

This clonotype was observed a handful of times. The CDR3 nucleotides are TGTGCCAGCAGCCCACTAGCGACATACACAGATACGCAGTATTTT. Translated: CASSPLATYTDTQYF. This chain uses TRBV7-6 with TRBJ2-3; 7 bases align to TRBD2. From germline, CDR1 is SGHVS and CDR2 FNYEAQ. This CDR3 region has 15 residues. V trimming: 5 bases; J trimming: 2 bases; junction bases outside the gene matches: 7.

This sequence joins TRBV27 and TRBJ2-3; TRBD2 matches 14 bases. This CDR3 contains 16 residues. V gave up 8 bases and J gave up 1 base; unmatched junction bases: 5. Germline loops: CDR1 MNHEY, CDR2 SMNVEV (reference sequence). The CDR3: CASASGLAGGTDTQYF. The CDR3 nucleotides are TGTGCCAGCGCCTCGGGACTAGCGGGGGGCACAGATACGCAGTATTTT.

CDR3 in amino acids: CASSVASGVRETQYF. In DNA, the CDR3 is TGTGCCAGCAGCGTAGCCTCGGGGGTTAGGGAGACCCAGTACTTC. The rearrangement links TRBV9 to TRBJ2-5; tentatively, D is TRBD2 (6 bases). Germline loops: CDR1 SGDLS, CDR2 YYNGEE. This CDR3 has 15 amino acids. V lost 0 bases, J lost 5 bases, and 14 bases lay in between.

The sample holds a few counts of this clonotype. This rearrangement joins TRBV29-1 to TRBJ2-1, with D possibly being TRBD1 or TRBD2 (5 bases each). The germline CDR1 and CDR2 sequences are SQVTM and ANQGSEA. Trimming left V 7 bases short and J 0 bases short, with 19 bases between. The CDR3 runs 16 residues. The CDR3 DNA is TGCAGCGGCCTTTTCAACGGGGCATCCTCCTACAATGAGCAGTTCTTC. Amino acids: CSGLFNGASSYNEQFF.

The genes are TRBV28 and TRBJ2-7; TRBD1 aligns across 9 bases. V lost 8 bases to trimming and J lost 3 bases; unmatched junction nucleotides: 8. CDR3 length: 14 residues. Germline V gene lookup returns CDR1 MDHEN and CDR2 SYDVKM. The CDR3 coding sequence is TGTGCCAGCCGGGGACAGGGCATGGACTACGAGCAGTACGTC. Amino acids: CASRGQGMDYEQYV.

This clonotype was counted many times. The CDR3 bases are TGTGCCAGCAGCTTAGTTTTTGGGTCTAACTATGGCTACACCTTC. Protein sequence: CASSLVFGSNYGYTF. This chain connects TRBV7-8 to TRBJ1-2; D ambiguous. From germline, CDR1 is SGHVS and CDR2 FQNEAQ. V gave up 1 base and J gave up 0 bases, with 9 bases separating them. CDR3 size: 15 residues. The full variable domain, rest sourced from reference TRBV7-8 and TRBJ1-2, is GAGVSQSPRYKVAKRGQDVALRCDPISGHVSLFWYQQALGQGPEFLTYFQNEAQLDKSGLPSDRFFAERPEGSVSTLKIQRTQQEDSAVYLCASSLVFGSNYGYTFGSGTRLTVV.

This clonotype has more than one count but fewer than ten. The rearrangement joins TRBV6-2 or TRBV6-3 to TRBJ2-3, with D possibly TRBD2 on 6 matching bases. Looked up from germline, CDR1 is MNHEY and CDR2 is SVGEGT. With 7 bases removed from V and 3 bases from J, the gap between germline ends came to 17 bases. The CDR3 is made up of 15 amino acids. CDR3 residues: CASTEPGVRTDTQYF. The CDR3, as DNA: TGTGCCAGCACCGAGCCGGGGGTACGGACAGATACGCAGTATTTT.